This T cell receptor beta chain is from a study of blood T cell repertoires in COVID-19. V lost 0 bases and J 2 bases, leaving 9 bases between the germline ends. In germline, CDR1 is SGDLS, CDR2 YYNGEE. The CDR3 loop spans 14 amino acids. Profiled with immunoSEQ multiplex PCR; TCRdb holds only in-frame clones, not every one. The sample carries approximately 180,000 clones, around 87% recorded once. This clone is a singleton in its sample. Sample: peripheral blood. This clonotype originated in a middle-aged man with active or convalescent COVID-19. The gene calls are TRBV9 and TRBJ2-7; possible D gene TRBD1, 6 bases. The CDR3 region is CASSVEDSPYEQYF. As DNA, the CDR3 is TGTGCCAGCAGCGTAGAGGACAGCCCCTACGAGCAGTACTTC.